The T cell receptor beta chain described here comes from a study of OX40 agonist ivuxolimab in advanced cancers. The wider study: The dose-escalation cohort was approximately 85% male, with a mean age of about 56 years, ranging roughly 23 to 90.

Assay used: immunoSEQ multiplex PCR; TCRdb lists only in-frame clones, some missing. The table records 45,000 to 50,000 clones, about nine tenths of them present only once. General study points: Relative to CD4+, CD8+ T cells held more expanded clones on average. Circulating CD4+ and CD8+ T cells showed clonal expansion by week 6 at 0.1 to 3.0 mg/kg. The antigen specificity of the peripheral T cells (those that were expanded) was not determined.

Trimming took 6 bases from V and 7 from J; bases not matched to a gene: 3. In germline, CDR1 is SNHLY, CDR2 FYNNEI. The CDR3 has 14 amino acids. Comment on this clone: Antigen specificity is unknown.

This chain links TRBV2 with TRBJ2-1; the match to TRBD2 covers 13 bases. Sequenced material: CD4+ or CD8+ T cells sorted from blood, taken in a trial of the OX40 agonist ivuxolimab. This clonotype was obtained from an adult with an advanced solid tumor such as melanoma, head and neck, liver or kidney cancer. CDR3 residues: CASRTGLAGNEQFF. As DNA, the CDR3 is TGTGCCAGCAGGACGGGACTAGCGGGGAATGAGCAGTTCTTC.